A selection of T cell receptor beta chains follows, all from one sample in a study of T-cell reconstitution after alpha-beta-depleted transplantation in children. One entry per CDR3 protein results from TCRdb running MiXCR on the PCR reads. The data show almost 400,000 distinct CDR3 sequences, roughly 21% seen once. The specimen comprised PBMCs from the stem cell graft donor, sampled from the stem cell graft. These receptors originate from a human donor who donated a stem cell graft to a child with acute myeloid leukemia. The CDR3 runs from the conserved cysteine through the conserved F or W. The D gene is left open where the match is weak. Clone sizes are shown as how often the clone was seen (once, few, many) or a class if it is expanded.

cdr3_aa: CASSLVAGESSYEQYF
cdr3_nt: TGTGCCAGCAGCTTAGTAGCGGGCGAGAGCTCCTACGAGCAGTACTTC
j_call: TRBJ2-7
v_call: TRBV7-2
clone_size: few
d_call: TRBD2

cdr3_aa: CSAQDRWGEQYF
cdr3_nt: TGCAGTGCTCAGGACAGATGGGGCGAGCAGTACTTC
j_call: TRBJ2-7
v_call: TRBV20-1
clone_size: few
d_call: -

cdr3_aa: CASGQGPYELFF
cdr3_nt: TGTGCCAGCGGACAGGGGCCGTATGAACTGTTTTTT
j_call: TRBJ1-4
v_call: TRBV12-3/TRBV12-4
clone_size: many
d_call: TRBD1

cdr3_aa: CSARSAGRDEQYF
cdr3_nt: TGCAGTGCTAGATCGGCGGGCCGGGACGAGCAGTACTTC
j_call: TRBJ2-7
v_call: TRBV20-1
clone_size: few
d_call: -